One T cell receptor (beta chain) is described in this entry. Its target is not known. This sample stems from a study of T cell repertoires in cytomegalovirus infection. V gave up 3 bases and J gave up 8 bases, with 11 bases separating them. Germline values: CDR1 SNHLY, CDR2 FYNNEI. The CDR3 is 14 residues long. A single record per CDR3 protein comes from TCRdb applying MiXCR to the reads. Of some 320,000 distinct CDR3 sequences listed, about 28% were seen once; the top ten hold approximately 20%. The chain has TRBV2 and TRBJ1-6; perhaps TRBD1 as D (5 bases). The sample in question was cultured PBMCs, obtained from culture after CMV antigen stimulation. The TCR originated in a human donor in good health (CMV status not recorded). Some clones in this sample may be carry-over from other donors' samples. CDR3 region: CASSEGGIDSPLHF. CDR3 sequence (DNA): TGTGCCAGCAGTGAGGGGGGTATCGATTCACCCCTCCACTTT.